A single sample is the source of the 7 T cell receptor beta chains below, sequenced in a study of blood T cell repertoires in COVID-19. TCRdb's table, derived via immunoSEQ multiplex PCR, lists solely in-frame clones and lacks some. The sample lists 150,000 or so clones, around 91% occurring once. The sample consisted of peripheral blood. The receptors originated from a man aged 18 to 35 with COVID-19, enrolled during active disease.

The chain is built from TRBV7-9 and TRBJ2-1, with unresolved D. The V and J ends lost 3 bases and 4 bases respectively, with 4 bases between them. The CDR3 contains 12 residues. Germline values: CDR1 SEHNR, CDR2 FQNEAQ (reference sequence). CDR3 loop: CASSFRYNEQFF. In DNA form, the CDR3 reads TGTGCCAGCAGCTTCAGGTACAATGAGCAGTTCTTC.

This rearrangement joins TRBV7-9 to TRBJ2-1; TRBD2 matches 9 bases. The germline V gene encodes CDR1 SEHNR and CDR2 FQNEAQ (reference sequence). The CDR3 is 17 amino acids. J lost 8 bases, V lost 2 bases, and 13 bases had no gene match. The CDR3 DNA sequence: TGTGCCAGCAGCTTATCGTCCGGACTAGCGTATGGGGATGAGCAGTTCTTC. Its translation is CASSLSSGLAYGDEQFF.

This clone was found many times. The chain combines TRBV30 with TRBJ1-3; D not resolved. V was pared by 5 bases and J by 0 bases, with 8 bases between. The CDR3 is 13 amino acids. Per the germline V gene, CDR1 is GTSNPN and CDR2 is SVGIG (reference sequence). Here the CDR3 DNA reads TGTGCCTGGGACCGGGGCTCTGGAAACACCATATATTTT. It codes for CAWDRGSGNTIYF.

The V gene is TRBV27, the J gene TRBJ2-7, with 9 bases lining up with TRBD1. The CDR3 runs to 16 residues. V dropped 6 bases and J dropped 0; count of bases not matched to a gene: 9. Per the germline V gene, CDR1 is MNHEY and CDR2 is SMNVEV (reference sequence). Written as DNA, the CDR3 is TGTGCCAGCAGCCCAAACAGGGGGCTGAACTCCTACGAGCAGTACTTC. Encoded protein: CASSPNRGLNSYEQYF.

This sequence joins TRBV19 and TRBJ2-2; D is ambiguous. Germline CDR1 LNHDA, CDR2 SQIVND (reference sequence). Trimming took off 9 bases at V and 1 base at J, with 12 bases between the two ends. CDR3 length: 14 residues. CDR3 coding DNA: TGTGCCAGCGCAGGTACGGTGAACACCGGGGAGCTGTTTTTT. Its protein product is CASAGTVNTGELFF.

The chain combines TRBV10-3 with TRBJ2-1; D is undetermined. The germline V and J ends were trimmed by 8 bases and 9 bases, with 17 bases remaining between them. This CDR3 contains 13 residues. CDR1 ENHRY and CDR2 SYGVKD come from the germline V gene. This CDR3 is CAIAPPGVGEQFF. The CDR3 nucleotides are TGTGCCATCGCTCCCCCCGGAGTTGGTGAGCAGTTCTTC.

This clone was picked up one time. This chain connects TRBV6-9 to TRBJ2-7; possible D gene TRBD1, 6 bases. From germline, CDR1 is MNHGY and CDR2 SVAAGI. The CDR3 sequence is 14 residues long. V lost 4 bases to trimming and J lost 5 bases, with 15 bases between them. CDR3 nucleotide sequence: TGTGCCAGCAGTTCTACAGGGACCCCCCACGAGCAGTACTTC. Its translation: CASSSTGTPHEQYF.